The T cell receptor beta chain under discussion was sequenced for a study of T cell repertoires in cytomegalovirus infection. The wider study: Recently described HLA-C-restricted plus well-studied HLA-B-restricted CMV epitopes were used.

A few counts support this clonotype. Its antigen is currently unknown. TCRdb independently ran MiXCR on the reads; one entry per CDR3 protein. This sample carries 750,000 to 950,000 distinct CDR3 sequences, almost 30% of them seen once, and the ten largest clones take around 12%. Germline assignment: CDR1 SEHNR and CDR2 FQNEAQ (reference sequence). Trimming shortened V by 5 bases and J by 5 bases, and 15 bases separated the two germline ends. The length of the CDR3 is 14 residues. The V call is TRBV7-9, the J call TRBJ1-2, with a possible D match to TRBD1 (6 bases). The TCR originated in a human donor in good health (CMV status not recorded). Some clones in this sample may be carry-over from other donors' samples. The specimen comprised cultured CD8+ T cells from PBMCs, sampled from culture after CMV antigen stimulation. The DNA of the CDR3 is TGTGCCAGCAGCCCTAGGGGGGGGGATTATGGCTACACCTTC. It codes for CASSPRGGDYGYTF.